This TCR beta chain stems from a study of CD8+ T cells in alopecia areata. The CDR3 is 18 residues long. RNA extraction and reverse transcription yielded cDNA as sequencing template. The table came from immunoSEQ multiplex PCR; TCRdb's copy has only in-frame clones and leaves some out. This sample yields about 19,000 clones, of which less than 70% are seen a single time; roughly 4.3% belongs to the top ten. Sorting of the five patients' CD4+ cells gave CD25+CD127- cells as the output. This clone was recorded once. The chain has TRBV21-1 and TRBJ2-5. TRBV21-1 is annotated as a pseudogene. The specimen was CD4+ Tregs sorted from blood. The TCR originated in a human donor with alopecia areata. This CDR3 reads CASSKGGRGPLGKETQYF. CDR3 sequence (DNA): TGTGCCAGCAGCAAAGGGGGACGGGGCCCCTTGGGGAAAGAGACCCAGTACTTC.